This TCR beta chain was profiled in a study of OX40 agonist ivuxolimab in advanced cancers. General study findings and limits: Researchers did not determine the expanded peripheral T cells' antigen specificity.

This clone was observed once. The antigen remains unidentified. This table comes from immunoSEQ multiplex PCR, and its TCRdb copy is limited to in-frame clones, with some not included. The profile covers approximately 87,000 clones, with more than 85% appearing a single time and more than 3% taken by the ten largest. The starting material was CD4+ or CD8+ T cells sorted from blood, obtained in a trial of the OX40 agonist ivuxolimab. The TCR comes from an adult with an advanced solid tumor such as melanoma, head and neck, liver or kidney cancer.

The CDR3: CASSSRGRENQPQHF. The CDR3 nucleotides read TGTGCCAGCAGTTCGAGGGGGCGAGAGAATCAGCCCCAGCATTTT. The rearrangement uses TRBV28 and TRBJ1-5; 7 bases line up with TRBD1. CDR1 and CDR2 from the germline V gene are MDHEN and SYDVKM. Germline trimming cut 4 bases from V and 4 bases from J; bases unmatched to any gene: 7. The CDR3 consists of 15 residues.